Listed below are T cell receptor beta chains from one sample, sequenced in a study of STAT3 mutations in large granular lymphocyte leukemia. Only in-frame clones appear in the TCRdb table, and some are missing; sequencing was by immunoSEQ multiplex PCR. The sample has around 29,000 clones, about 90% seen once. The specimen sequenced was peripheral blood mononuclear cells. The receptors derive from a man aged 60-69 years with T-cell large granular lymphocyte leukemia. Some clones in this sample may be carry-over from other donors' samples. Each CDR3 is given with its conserved first and last residue. Fields, in order: V gene, clone size, D gene, J gene, CDR3 DNA, CDR3 protein. D genes are given only for firm matches. Some rows have no size entry. The others give once, few or many, or a class for an expanded clone.

V gene: TRBV6-5; clone size: once; D gene: .; J gene: TRBJ2-2; CDR3 DNA: TGTGCCAGCAGCCCCGGGACCATCACCGGGGAGCTGTTTTTT; CDR3 protein: CASSPGTITGELFF
V gene: TRBV7-8; clone size: .; D gene: .; J gene: TRBJ1-2; CDR3 DNA: TGTGCCAGCAGCTTGGCAGGGGACTATGGCTACACCTTC; CDR3 protein: CASSLAGDYGYTF
V gene: TRBV6-5; clone size: few; D gene: TRBD2; J gene: TRBJ2-7; CDR3 DNA: TGTGCCAGCAGCCAAGCGGGAAATACCTACGAGCAGTACTTC; CDR3 protein: CASSQAGNTYEQYF
V gene: TRBV29-1; clone size: .; D gene: TRBD1; J gene: TRBJ1-2; CDR3 DNA: TGCAGCGTTGGTGGGACAGGCTATGGCTACACCTTC; CDR3 protein: CSVGGTGYGYTF
V gene: TRBV6-5; clone size: once; D gene: TRBD2; J gene: TRBJ2-1; CDR3 DNA: TGTGCCAGCAGAAGGACTAGCGGGGGACTCGAGCAGTTCTTC; CDR3 protein: CASRRTSGGLEQFF
V gene: TRBV6-5; clone size: .; D gene: .; J gene: TRBJ2-7; CDR3 DNA: TGTGCCAGCAGAGTAACCCGGGACCCCACCTACGAGCAGTACTTC; CDR3 protein: CASRVTRDPTYEQYF
V gene: TRBV5-4; clone size: .; D gene: TRBD2; J gene: TRBJ2-1; CDR3 DNA: TGTGCCAGCAGTTCCGCGAAAGCGGGAGGCGCGGACAATGAGCAGTTCTTC; CDR3 protein: CASSSAKAGGADNEQFF
V gene: TRBV5-1; clone size: .; D gene: TRBD1; J gene: TRBJ1-2; CDR3 DNA: TGCGCCAGCAGTCGAGTTCTACCGGGACAGGGGGCTTATTCCCCTGGCTACACCTTC; CDR3 protein: CASSRVLPGQGAYSPGYTF
V gene: TRBV15; clone size: .; D gene: TRBD2; J gene: TRBJ2-7; CDR3 DNA: TGTGCCACCAGCAGAGTTAGGGGAGGGATGGGGACCTACGAGCAGTACTTC; CDR3 protein: CATSRVRGGMGTYEQYF
V gene: TRBV6-6; clone size: .; D gene: TRBD2; J gene: TRBJ2-3; CDR3 DNA: TGTGCCAGCAGTACGACTAGCGGAATCACAGATACGCAGTATTTT; CDR3 protein: CASSTTSGITDTQYF
V gene: TRBV6-1; clone size: .; D gene: .; J gene: TRBJ1-5; CDR3 DNA: TGTGCCAGCAGTGGCCTTATCGGGACACCCGATCAGCCCCAGCATTTT; CDR3 protein: CASSGLIGTPDQPQHF
V gene: TRBV28; clone size: .; D gene: .; J gene: TRBJ2-7; CDR3 DNA: TGTGCCAGCTCATCCCCATTAGGGTACGAGCAGTACTTC; CDR3 protein: CASSSPLGYEQYF
V gene: TRBV7-3; clone size: .; D gene: .; J gene: TRBJ2-3; CDR3 DNA: TGTGCCAGCAGCCGCAACCCAACAGGTTTAACAAGAGATACGCAGTATTTT; CDR3 protein: CASSRNPTGLTRDTQYF
V gene: TRBV7-3; clone size: few; D gene: .; J gene: TRBJ2-5; CDR3 DNA: TGTGCCAGCGGATCCTCGGGGTCGCGGCGGGAGACCCAGTACTTC; CDR3 protein: CASGSSGSRRETQYF
V gene: TRBV11-2; clone size: once; D gene: .; J gene: TRBJ2-1; CDR3 DNA: TGTGCCAGCAGCTTATTTTCCAGGCCGGCCCTCAATGAGCAGTTCTTC; CDR3 protein: CASSLFSRPALNEQFF
V gene: TRBV6-5; clone size: .; D gene: .; J gene: TRBJ2-7; CDR3 DNA: TGTGCCAGCAGTTCGGGACTGACGGACGAGCAGTACTTC; CDR3 protein: CASSSGLTDEQYF
V gene: TRBV9; clone size: .; D gene: .; J gene: TRBJ2-6; CDR3 DNA: TGTGCCAGCAGCCTCAGGGCCTCTGGGGCCAACGTCCTGACTTTC; CDR3 protein: CASSLRASGANVLTF
V gene: TRBV28; clone size: .; D gene: .; J gene: TRBJ2-7; CDR3 DNA: TGTGCCAGCAGTTTCCGGCAGGGGGGGAGCTCCTACGAGCAGTACTTC; CDR3 protein: CASSFRQGGSSYEQYF
V gene: TRBV14; clone size: .; D gene: .; J gene: TRBJ2-1; CDR3 DNA: TGTGCCAGCAGCCAAGGGCGGATCTACAATGAGCAGTTCTTC; CDR3 protein: CASSQGRIYNEQFF
V gene: TRBV7-9; clone size: .; D gene: TRBD2; J gene: TRBJ2-3; CDR3 DNA: TGTGCCAGCAGCGGTCTAGCGGTTACTAGCACAGATACGCAGTATTTT; CDR3 protein: CASSGLAVTSTDTQYF
V gene: TRBV14; clone size: .; D gene: .; J gene: TRBJ2-3; CDR3 DNA: TGTGCCAGCAGCCAAGGACGCCGGACACGCCGAGATACGCAGTATTTT; CDR3 protein: CASSQGRRTRRDTQYF
V gene: TRBV5-1; clone size: .; D gene: .; J gene: TRBJ2-5; CDR3 DNA: TGCGCCAGCAGCTTGGAGCAGGGCCGAGAGACCCAGTACTTC; CDR3 protein: CASSLEQGRETQYF
V gene: TRBV7-9; clone size: .; D gene: .; J gene: TRBJ2-1; CDR3 DNA: TGTGCCAGCAGCCCACACCCCAGGGTCGGGAACAATGAGCAGTTCTTC; CDR3 protein: CASSPHPRVGNNEQFF
V gene: TRBV18; clone size: .; D gene: .; J gene: TRBJ2-1; CDR3 DNA: TGTGCCAGCTCATCCCCAGCAGACAATGAGCAGTTCTTC; CDR3 protein: CASSSPADNEQFF
V gene: TRBV19; clone size: .; D gene: TRBD1; J gene: TRBJ2-4; CDR3 DNA: TGTGCCAGTAGTAGCGGACAGGGGAGGTCGTCGGAGTACTTC; CDR3 protein: CASSSGQGRSSEYF
V gene: TRBV18; clone size: .; D gene: .; J gene: TRBJ1-3; CDR3 DNA: TGTGCCAGCTCACCGTGGGGGCAAAGTGGAAACACCATATATTTT; CDR3 protein: CASSPWGQSGNTIYF
V gene: TRBV29-1; clone size: .; D gene: TRBD1; J gene: TRBJ2-7; CDR3 DNA: TGCAGCGCCTGCACCGGGACAGGGGGCCTCTACGAGCAGTACTTC; CDR3 protein: CSACTGTGGLYEQYF
V gene: TRBV28; clone size: once; D gene: TRBD2; J gene: TRBJ2-7; CDR3 DNA: TGTGCCAGCAGTTTATTCGCGGGAGCCCCGGGTGAGCAGTACTTC; CDR3 protein: CASSLFAGAPGEQYF
V gene: TRBV14; clone size: .; D gene: TRBD2; J gene: TRBJ2-2; CDR3 DNA: TGTGCCAGCAGCCAAGATTTAGGGAGGGCCGGGGAGCTGTTTTTT; CDR3 protein: CASSQDLGRAGELFF
V gene: TRBV5-1; clone size: .; D gene: .; J gene: TRBJ1-1; CDR3 DNA: TGCGCCAGCAGAAGTACCTTGAACACTGAAGCTTTCTTT; CDR3 protein: CASRSTLNTEAFF
V gene: TRBV5-1; clone size: .; D gene: .; J gene: TRBJ1-2; CDR3 DNA: TGCGCCAGCAGCTTGGGGCAGGGCGATGGCTACACCTTC; CDR3 protein: CASSLGQGDGYTF
V gene: TRBV15; clone size: .; D gene: .; J gene: TRBJ2-5; CDR3 DNA: TGTGCCACCAGCAGAGGAGGGGGGAACCAGTACTTC; CDR3 protein: CATSRGGGNQYF
V gene: TRBV15; clone size: .; D gene: .; J gene: TRBJ1-2; CDR3 DNA: TGTGCCACCAGCATCCAAGGGGATGTCGGCTACACCTTC; CDR3 protein: CATSIQGDVGYTF
V gene: TRBV5-1; clone size: .; D gene: .; J gene: TRBJ2-1; CDR3 DNA: TGCGCCAGCAGCTTGGCAATGGGGCAGGCCTACAATGAGCAGTTCTTC; CDR3 protein: CASSLAMGQAYNEQFF
V gene: TRBV11-2; clone size: .; D gene: TRBD2; J gene: TRBJ2-7; CDR3 DNA: TGTGCCAGCAGCTCGCTAGCGGAGCGCTCCTACGAGCAGTACTTC; CDR3 protein: CASSSLAERSYEQYF
V gene: TRBV6-1; clone size: .; D gene: TRBD2; J gene: TRBJ2-7; CDR3 DNA: TGTGCCAGCAGTGGGCCCGGCGGGGGGCAGTACTTC; CDR3 protein: CASSGPGGGQYF
V gene: TRBV10-3; clone size: .; D gene: TRBD1; J gene: TRBJ1-3; CDR3 DNA: TGTGCCATCAGACCCTCAGGGGGTCTAAACACCATATATTTT; CDR3 protein: CAIRPSGGLNTIYF
V gene: TRBV10-3; clone size: .; D gene: TRBD2; J gene: TRBJ2-7; CDR3 DNA: TGTGCCATCAGGGGGACTAGAGTCGGCTACGAGCAGTACTTC; CDR3 protein: CAIRGTRVGYEQYF
V gene: TRBV29-1; clone size: once; D gene: .; J gene: TRBJ1-5; CDR3 DNA: TGCAGCGTTACCGTTCAGGGCAGCAATCAGCCCCAGCATTTT; CDR3 protein: CSVTVQGSNQPQHF
V gene: TRBV29-1; clone size: .; D gene: .; J gene: TRBJ2-7; CDR3 DNA: TGCAGCGTTTTCTTGGGGGCGGGAGTGTACGAGCAGTACTTC; CDR3 protein: CSVFLGAGVYEQYF